This T cell receptor (beta chain) was profiled in a study of CXCR3-negative and CXCR3-positive naive CD8 T cells. General observations from the study: Memory cells differed in TRBV-TRBJ usage, but naive CXCR3-negative and CXCR3-positive cells had similar usage. Naive cells with CXCR3 showed TRB CDR3s that were more hydrophobic than those in CXCR3-negative naive cells. Both of the naive subsets showed about the same high diversity, but memory CD8+ cells had much less.

The CDR3 totals 13 residues. Germline V gene data show CDR1 as SGHDN and CDR2 as FVKESK. With regard to this clonotype: The target antigen is unknown.

The method, 5' RACE with UMI labels, was used to prepare the TRB cDNA libraries. TCRdb re-called the 5' RACE reads and shows each CDR3 protein once, DNA omitted. This sample's table has roughly 140,000 distinct CDR3 sequences. The sequenced sample was naive CXCR3+ CD8+ T cells from blood. Subset given: CD45RO-CCR7+CD27+CD95- naive CD8+ T cells expressing CXCR3 (TNR3+). This sequence originates from a human donor in good health. Some clones in this sample may be carry-over from other donors' samples. The V call is TRBV14, the J call TRBJ2-7; the D call from TCRdb, TRBD1, cannot be confirmed without DNA. This CDR3 is CASSHPGAAEQYF.